Each of the 31 T cell receptor beta chains below was sequenced from the same sample in a study of blood T cell repertoires in COVID-19. Assay used: immunoSEQ multiplex PCR; TCRdb lists only in-frame clones, some missing. Counted here are almost 100,000 clones, about 89% occurring once; the ten biggest clones make up 10%. Specimen: peripheral blood. The receptors were sampled from a man between 45 and 60 years old with acute or convalescent COVID-19.

The chain carries TRBV3-1 (or the pseudogene TRBV3-2) and TRBJ1-5, with D possibly being TRBD1 (6 bases). The CDR3 covers 14 residues. The germline V and J ends were trimmed by 5 bases and 2 bases, with 10 bases remaining between them. CDR1 and CDR2 (germline): LGHDT, YNNKEL (reference sequence). The CDR3 spells CASSRAGGNQPQHF. The CDR3 region has the DNA TGTGCCAGCAGCAGGGCAGGGGGCAATCAGCCCCAGCATTTT.

This sequence joins TRBV5-8 and TRBJ1-5; D remains ambiguous. CDR3 length equals 14 residues. CDR1 is SGHTS, CDR2 YDEGEE, per germline. The V end was cut by 4 bases, the J end by 3 bases, with 11 bases between. The CDR3, as DNA: TGTGCCAGCAGCCAGAGACTGCTCAATCAGCCCCAGCATTTT. This codes for CASSQRLLNQPQHF.

CDR3 DNA: TGTGCCAGCAGCTCCGGTAAATCGACAGTGCCACTCCAAGAGACCCAGTACTTC. It specifies CASSSGKSTVPLQETQYF. The chain recombines TRBV5-8 with TRBJ2-5, with a tentative D call TRBD1 (5 bases). This CDR3 region has 18 residues. CDR1 is SGHTS, CDR2 YDEGEE, per germline. V lost 3 bases and J lost 1, with 22 bases in between. Full variable domain (rest looked up from reference TRBV5-8 and TRBJ2-5): EAGVTQSPTHLIKTRGQQATLRCSPISGHTSVYWYQQALGLGLQFLLWYDEGEERNRGNFPPRFSGRQFPNYSSELNVNALELEDSALYLCASSSGKSTVPLQETQYFGPGTRLLVL.

This clone appeared a single time. The chain's CDR3 is CASSTQWGGQDPYEQYF. CDR3 DNA sequence: TGTGCCAGCAGCACCCAATGGGGGGGACAGGATCCCTACGAGCAGTACTTC. This sequence joins TRBV21-1 and TRBJ2-7; the D call in the table, TRBD1, was not verified against the DNA. TRBV21-1 is termed a pseudogene. CDR3 length equals 17 residues.

The chain couples TRBV5-6 to TRBJ1-1; TRBD1 might be the D (5 bases). CDR1 and CDR2 from the germline V gene are SGHDT and YYEEEE. This CDR3 has 14 amino acids. Trimming took 1 base from V and 0 from J, leaving 7 bases between them. CDR3 sequence (DNA): TGTGCCAGCAGCTTGCCAGGGATGAACACTGAAGCTTTCTTT. This translates into CASSLPGMNTEAFF.

The rearrangement links TRBV7-8 to TRBJ1-6; D gene uncertain. The CDR3 runs to 16 residues. With 1 base removed from V and 2 bases from J, the gap between germline ends came to 9 bases. The V gene's germline CDR1 is SGHVS and CDR2 FQNEAQ. The CDR3 DNA sequence: TGTGCCAGCAGCTTAGGGCAGGAGGCCTATAATTCACCCCTCCACTTT. Translation gives CASSLGQEAYNSPLHF.

V gene TRBV10-3 combines with J gene TRBJ2-7; 7 nucleotides line up with TRBD1. V shed 3 bases and J 5 bases; nucleotides not matched to a gene: 10. The CDR3 length is 15 residues. Germline V gene data show CDR1 as ENHRY and CDR2 as SYGVKD. The CDR3 DNA reads TGTGCCATCAGTGACGACAGGGACCTTGGGGACGAGCAGTACTTC. Residues: CAISDDRDLGDEQYF.

This clone came up a few times. The gene calls are TRBV5-4 and TRBJ2-5, with 11 bases that match TRBD2. CDR1 and CDR2 from the germline V gene are SGHNT and YYREEE (reference sequence). The V and J ends lost 4 bases and 3 bases, in that order; junction bases with no gene match: 2. The CDR3 has 14 residues. The chain's CDR3 is CASSRGLAEETQYF. The DNA of the CDR3 is TGTGCCAGCAGCAGGGGACTAGCGGAAGAGACCCAGTACTTC.

This sequence joins TRBV3-1 (or the pseudogene TRBV3-2) and TRBJ1-1; D gene uncertain. V was trimmed by 4 bases and J by 10 bases, leaving 13 bases between them. CDR3 length: 12 residues. CDR1 is LGHDT, CDR2 YNNKEL, per germline (reference sequence). The CDR3 here is CASSLKSSGAFF. Here the CDR3 DNA reads TGTGCCAGCAGCCTTAAGAGTAGCGGAGCTTTCTTT.

The V call is TRBV7-6, the J call TRBJ2-3; TRBD2 matches 8 bases. Germline assignment: CDR1 SGHVS and CDR2 FNYEAQ. The CDR3 is 15 amino acids. V shed 3 bases and J 3 bases; nucleotides not matched to a gene: 5. In nucleotides, the CDR3 is TGTGCCAGCAGCTTCACCGGGACTAGTACAGATACGCAGTATTTT. It specifies CASSFTGTSTDTQYF.

The rearrangement uses TRBV25-1 and TRBJ2-7; tentatively, D is TRBD1 (6 bases). Germline V lookup: CDR1 MGHDK, CDR2 SYGVNS. V was pared by 8 bases and J by 4 bases, with 18 bases between. The CDR3 spans 14 residues. CDR3 nucleotides: TGTGCCAGCCAGGCCCCAGGGGCCCTTTACGAGCAGTACTTC. Its protein product is CASQAPGALYEQYF.

The chain uses TRBV7-3 and TRBJ2-7; D is unclear. Germline V gene lookup returns CDR1 SGHTA and CDR2 FQGTGA. The CDR3 spans 15 residues. The germline V and J ends were trimmed by 4 bases and 0 bases, with 13 bases remaining between them. In nucleotides, the CDR3 is TGTGCCAGCAGCTACCCAACTACCCACTCCTACGAGCAGTACTTC. Protein: CASSYPTTHSYEQYF.

CDR3 bases: TGTGCCAGTAGTATAACAGGCGGACGGGCCAACGTCCTGACTTTC. It translates to CASSITGGRANVLTF. V is TRBV19 and J is TRBJ2-6, with a possible D match to TRBD1 (5 bases). The CDR3 totals 15 residues. V shed 2 bases and J shed 5 bases, with 10 bases lying between them. The germline V gene encodes CDR1 LNHDA and CDR2 SQIVND (reference sequence).

This clone was detected only a few times. The V gene is TRBV3-1 (or the pseudogene TRBV3-2), the J gene TRBJ2-5; D may be TRBD2 (5 bases). Germline CDR1 LGHDT, CDR2 YNNKEL (reference sequence). There are 12 residues in the CDR3. Trimming removed 3 bases from V and 7 bases from J, with 9 bases in between. The CDR3 coding sequence is TGTGCCAGCAGCCAGGGGAGCGGGACCCAGTACTTC. It specifies CASSQGSGTQYF.

The V call is TRBV18, the J call TRBJ1-1; 7 nucleotides match TRBD1. J gave up 11 bases and V 2 bases, and 8 bases lay outside the gene matches. This CDR3 contains 13 residues. The germline V gene encodes CDR1 KGHSH and CDR2 LQKENI. This CDR3 reads CASSPSEGGPAFF. In DNA form, the CDR3 reads TGTGCCAGCTCACCATCTGAAGGGGGCCCCGCTTTCTTT.

The chain recombines TRBV27 with TRBJ2-7; 9 bases map to TRBD2. In germline, CDR1 is MNHEY, CDR2 SMNVEV (reference sequence). V shed 3 bases, J shed 1 base, and the junction held 10 bases outside the gene matches. The CDR3 has 17 residues. The CDR3 nucleotides are TGTGCCAGCAGTTTTGCCTCACTAGCGGGCGGGTCCTACGAGCAGTACTTC. It encodes CASSFASLAGGSYEQYF.

This rearrangement joins TRBV5-1 to TRBJ2-6; D possibly corresponds to TRBD1 (5 bases). Germline loops: CDR1 SGHRS, CDR2 YFSETQ. This CDR3 comprises 16 residues. V was shortened by 3 bases and J by 0 bases, with 10 bases between the two germline ends. CDR3 DNA sequence: TGCGCCAGCAGCTCCAGAACAGGCTCTGGGGCCAACGTCCTGACTTTC. This sequence encodes CASSSRTGSGANVLTF.

This chain connects TRBV9 to TRBJ2-5, with a weak D call TRBD1 (7 bases). CDR3 length: 15 amino acids. CDR1 is SGDLS, CDR2 YYNGEE, per germline. The V gene lost 3 bases and the J gene lost 5 bases, with 17 bases spanning the gap. The CDR3 region has the DNA TGTGCCAGCAGCGATTCCGGAGGGGGCATCGAGACCCAGTACTTC. This encodes CASSDSGGGIETQYF.

The chain joins TRBV7-3 to TRBJ2-2; D is unclear. The CDR3 consists of 15 residues. Trimming cost V 0 bases and J 2 bases, with 7 bases left between them. The germline V gene has CDR1 SGHTA and CDR2 FQGTGA. The DNA of the CDR3 is TGTGCCAGCAGCTTAACGGCAGTTAACACCGGGGAGCTGTTTTTT. Translated, it gives CASSLTAVNTGELFF.

This clone appeared a few times. The chain is built from TRBV5-8 and TRBJ1-5; TRBD1 matches 7 bases. This CDR3 is built from 13 residues. Trimming cost V 4 bases and J 10 bases; bases outside gene matches: 8. The germline CDR1 and CDR2 sequences are SGHTS and YDEGEE. The CDR3 spells CASSVDRPQPQHF. Written as DNA, the CDR3 is TGTGCCAGCAGCGTGGACAGGCCTCAACCCCAGCATTTT.

The genes are TRBV6-6 and TRBJ2-1, with D possibly TRBD2 on 6 matching bases. Germline V gives CDR1 MNHNY, CDR2 SVGAGI (reference sequence). V was pared by 10 bases and J by 1 base, with 14 bases between. The CDR3 extends over 14 amino acids. The CDR3 spells CATQAGRSYNEQFF. The CDR3 DNA reads TGTGCCACCCAGGCGGGGAGGTCCTACAATGAGCAGTTCTTC.

The chain employs TRBV19 and TRBJ1-1, with TRBD1 identical over 9 bases. Germline V CDR1 and CDR2: LNHDA, SQIVND (reference sequence). J lost 5 bases, V lost 7 bases, and 5 bases had no gene match. This CDR3 comprises 13 residues. CDR3 in DNA: TGTGCCAGTATCGGACAGGGGAAGACTGAAGCTTTCTTT. Translating it yields CASIGQGKTEAFF.

This chain connects TRBV7-6 to TRBJ2-1; the match to TRBD2 covers 13 bases. The CDR3 loop spans 18 amino acids. Losses at the gene ends were 0 bases for V and 5 bases for J; bases not matched to a gene: 7. Germline CDR1 is SGHVS and CDR2 is FNYEAQ. The CDR3 nucleotides read TGTGCCAGCAGCTTAGCAGGCCAGGGACTAGCGGGACACAATGAGCAGTTCTTC. Translation: CASSLAGQGLAGHNEQFF.

This clone has a single count. V is TRBV18 and J is TRBJ1-4; 8 bases map to TRBD1. The germline CDR1 and CDR2 sequences are KGHSH and LQKENI. J was trimmed by 4 bases and V by 3 bases; bases with no gene match: 4. The CDR3 has 15 amino acids. CDR3 amino acids: CASSPGTGRNEKLFF. In nucleotides, the CDR3 is TGTGCCAGCTCACCCGGGACAGGACGTAATGAAAAACTGTTTTTT.

The chain is built from TRBV5-1 and TRBJ2-1; 9 nucleotides agree with TRBD2. The CDR3 is 16 amino acids. In germline, CDR1 is SGHRS, CDR2 YFSETQ. Trimming took 6 bases from V and 7 from J; bases not matched to a gene: 14. The CDR3: CASTFGASGIRNEQFF. The DNA of the CDR3 is TGCGCCAGCACTTTCGGCGCTAGCGGGATTCGGAATGAGCAGTTCTTC.

This clone was detected only once. The chain employs TRBV6-5 and TRBJ1-2, with a possible D match to TRBD1 (6 bases). V was clipped by 6 bases and J by 2 bases, with 13 bases between them. CDR1 and CDR2 (germline): MNHEY, SVGAGI. The CDR3 is 14 amino acids. The CDR3 DNA reads TGTGCCAGCAGCGCAGACAGGTACAACTATGGCTACACCTTC. Translating it yields CASSADRYNYGYTF.

A few counts support this clone. The CDR3 nucleotides read TGTGCCAGCAGCCAGTTCGGCAATCAGCCCCAGCATTTT. It yields the protein CASSQFGNQPQHF. J is TRBJ1-5 and V is TRBV2, with no clear D. CDR3 length equals 13 residues. V was cut by 6 bases and J by 2 bases, with 8 bases left in between. Germline CDR1 SNHLY, CDR2 FYNNEI.

This chain's CDR3 is CASSPESGTSNEKLFF. DNA of the CDR3: TGTGCCAGCTCACCAGAGAGTGGGACTTCTAATGAAAAACTGTTTTTT. V gene TRBV18 combines with J gene TRBJ1-4, with a possible D match to TRBD1 (5 bases). The V gene's germline CDR1 is KGHSH and CDR2 LQKENI. V gave up 2 bases and J gave up 3 bases, with 13 bases separating them. This CDR3 spans 16 amino acids.

The chain couples TRBV6-2 or TRBV6-3 to TRBJ2-6; 8 nucleotides match TRBD1. Germline V gene data show CDR1 as MNHEY and CDR2 as SVGEGT. Trimming took 6 bases from V and 1 from J; bases not matched to a gene: 8. There are 17 residues in the CDR3. Here the CDR3 DNA reads TGTGCCAGCAGCCCTGGGACAGGAGATTCTGGGGCCAACGTCCTGACTTTC. Translation: CASSPGTGDSGANVLTF.

The chain employs TRBV5-5 and TRBJ2-7, with D maybe TRBD1 (6 bases). The V gene lost 4 bases and the J gene lost 0 bases, with 14 bases spanning the gap. Per the germline V gene, CDR1 is SGHKS and CDR2 is YYEKEE (reference sequence). The CDR3 length is 15 residues. CDR3 DNA sequence: TGTGCCAGCAGCCCATCTACAGGGATCTCCTACGAGCAGTACTTC. This gives the protein CASSPSTGISYEQYF.

CDR3 DNA sequence: TGTGCCAGTAGTGTACGGGGGGACTCATGGGGCTACACCTTC. Amino acids: CASSVRGDSWGYTF. This sequence joins TRBV19 and TRBJ1-2; tentative D call: TRBD1 (5 bases). In germline, CDR1 is LNHDA, CDR2 SQIVND (reference sequence). V was clipped by 5 bases and J by 8 bases, with 18 bases between them. The CDR3 spans 14 residues.